This T cell receptor (beta chain) was captured by sequencing in a study of shared clonotypes between healthy human individuals. V lost 4 bases to trimming and J lost 3 bases, with 14 bases between them. The length of the CDR3 is 14 residues. Germline V gene sequence: CDR1 SGHDT, CDR2 YYEEEE. Every subset had its genomic DNA shared out evenly among several immunoSEQ plates. DNA at about 210 ng, tens of thousands of T cell genomes, went into sorted-subset replicate PCRs. Produced via immunoSEQ multiplex PCR; TCRdb's table is partial and in-frame only. The table lists about 1,900,000 clones, about 95% of them singletons. Selected positively for CCR7 and CD45RO-negative, naive CD8 cells excluded terminally differentiated effector memory CD45RA+ cells.

The sequenced sample was naive CD8+ T cells sorted from blood. This TCR derives from a man younger than 30 in good health. The chain has TRBV5-6 and TRBJ2-7, with D possibly matching TRBD2 (6 bases). Here the CDR3 DNA reads TGTGCCAGCAGCGTGAGCTGGGACTTCTACGAGCAGTACTTC. Translated: CASSVSWDFYEQYF. The variable domain in full, with the rest retrieved from reference TRBV5-6 and TRBJ2-7, is DAGVTQSPTHLIKTRGQQVTLRCSPKSGHDTVSWYQQALGQGPQFIFQYYEEEERQRGNFPDRFSGHQFPNYSSELNVNALLLGDSALYLCASSVSWDFYEQYFGPGTRLTVT.